These 18 T cell receptor beta chains came from one sample sequenced in a study of blood T cell repertoires in COVID-19. The assay was immunoSEQ multiplex PCR, and TCRdb's table has in-frame clones only and misses some. The sample includes approximately 170,000 clones, less than 90% of them seen just once. Sequences were obtained from PBMCs or T cells enriched from blood (not recorded which). The receptors here all came from a woman aged 45-65 years who had recovered from COVID-19.

The chain employs TRBV15 and TRBJ2-3; 9 nucleotides match TRBD1. The CDR3 covers 17 residues. CDR1 and CDR2 from the germline V gene are LNHNV and YYDKDF (reference sequence). J was trimmed by 2 bases and V by 3 bases; bases with no gene match: 9. The CDR3 sequence is CATSRDRTGAVTDTQYF. The CDR3, as DNA: TGTGCCACCAGCAGGGACCGGACAGGGGCTGTCACAGATACGCAGTATTTT. Drawing the rest from reference TRBV15 and TRBJ2-3, the complete variable domain is DAMVIQNPRYQVTQFGKPVTLSCSQTLNHNVMYWYQQKSSQAPKLLFHYYDKDFNNEADTPDNFQSRRPNTSFCFLDIRSPGLGDTAMYLCATSRDRTGAVTDTQYFGPGTRLTVL.

The V gene is TRBV7-9, the J gene TRBJ1-2; D is ambiguous. CDR1 and CDR2 (germline): SEHNR, FQNEAQ (reference sequence). The CDR3 runs to 16 residues. The V end was cut by 1 base, the J end by 4 bases, with 16 bases between. CDR3 nucleotide sequence: TGTGCCAGCAGCTTAGAGGCGGGGAGACACCGCTATGGCTACACCTTC. Amino acids: CASSLEAGRHRYGYTF.

In its sample, this clone was seen once. The CDR3 DNA follows: TGTGCCAGCACTGCGACCGGGGTAGACCAGTTCTTC. Protein: CASTATGVDQFF. The chain recombines TRBV6-5 with TRBJ2-1, with a weak D call TRBD2 (5 bases). The CDR3 runs 12 residues. Germline V gives CDR1 MNHEY, CDR2 SVGAGI. Trimming removed 7 bases at V and 13 bases at J, with 17 bases between.

This rearrangement joins TRBV9 to TRBJ2-2, with D possibly matching TRBD1 (5 bases). Germline CDR1 reads SGDLS; CDR2 reads YYNGEE. Trimming stripped 1 base from V and 1 base from J, with 5 bases between. The CDR3 has 14 residues. CDR3 in amino acids: CASSVTGNTGELFF. The CDR3 bases are TGTGCCAGCAGCGTAACAGGGAACACCGGGGAGCTGTTTTTT.

The chain links TRBV5-1 to TRBJ2-1; 12 nucleotides align to TRBD2. Germline-derived CDR1 and CDR2 are SGHRS and YFSETQ. The CDR3 covers 13 residues. Trimming took 7 bases from V and 4 from J; bases not matched to a gene: 0. In DNA form, the CDR3 reads TGCGCCAGCGGACTAGCGGGATACAATGAGCAGTTCTTC. Translated: CASGLAGYNEQFF. The full variable domain, with the rest looked up from reference TRBV5-1 and TRBJ2-1, is KAGVTQTPRYLIKTRGQQVTLSCSPISGHRSVSWYQQTPGQGLQFLFEYFSETQRNKGNFPGRFSGRQFSNSRSEMNVSTLELGDSALYLCASGLAGYNEQFFGPGTRLTVL.

This clone has more than one count but fewer than ten. J is TRBJ1-3 and V is TRBV27; D not resolved. Germline V lookup: CDR1 MNHEY, CDR2 SMNVEV (reference sequence). This CDR3 contains 16 residues. V lost 5 bases to trimming and J lost 4 bases, with 18 bases between them. The CDR3 DNA sequence: TGTGCCAGCAGTCCTAGGGCCCTCGGGATCGGAAACACCATATATTTT. Translation: CASSPRALGIGNTIYF.

This clone was counted a single time. J is TRBJ1-1 and V is TRBV12-3 or TRBV12-4; maybe TRBD1 (6 bases). The CDR3 contains 13 residues. Trimming left V 3 bases short and J 5 bases short, with 10 bases between. The CDR3 reads CASSFLGGTEAFF. The CDR3 DNA sequence: TGTGCCAGCAGTTTCCTAGGGGGAACTGAAGCTTTCTTT.

This chain links TRBV18 with TRBJ2-5; D is unresolved. This CDR3 contains 14 residues. Trimming took off 3 bases at V and 7 bases at J, with 15 bases between the two ends. CDR1 is KGHSH and CDR2 is LQKENI in the germline V gene. CDR3 DNA sequence: TGTGCCAGCTCACCGCTTGTCGGGTATGGGACCCAGTACTTC. It specifies CASSPLVGYGTQYF.

In this sample, this clone turned up once. V is TRBV7-2 and J is TRBJ2-7; 8 bases are shared with TRBD1. V gave up 5 bases and J gave up 2 bases; unmatched junction bases: 5. The CDR3 has 14 residues. Germline CDR1 and CDR2: SGHTA and FQGNSA. DNA for the CDR3: TGTGCCAGCAGCACCACCAGGGGGCCCTACGAGCAGTACTTC. Residues: CASSTTRGPYEQYF. Using reference TRBV7-2 and TRBJ2-7 for the parts outside the CDR3, the full variable domain is GAGVSQSPSNKVTEKGKDVELRCDPISGHTALYWYRQSLGQGLEFLIYFQGNSAPDKSGLPSDRFSAERTGGSVSTLTIQRTQQEDSAVYLCASSTTRGPYEQYFGPGTRLTVT.

The V and J genes are TRBV5-6 and TRBJ1-2; 7 nucleotides align to TRBD1. The germline V gene has CDR1 SGHDT and CDR2 YYEEEE. J gave up 6 bases and V 4 bases, and 3 bases lay outside the gene matches. CDR3 size: 12 residues. The CDR3, as DNA: TGTGCCAGCAGCCCCAGGGGGGATGGCTACACCTTC. Its protein product is CASSPRGDGYTF.

The rearrangement uses TRBV7-3 and TRBJ2-5; D remains ambiguous. The V gene lost 5 bases and the J gene lost 4 bases, with 11 bases spanning the gap. The germline V gene has CDR1 SGHTA and CDR2 FQGTGA. The CDR3 loop spans 13 amino acids. In DNA, the CDR3 is TGTGCCAGCAGCGCCAACTCGGGAGAGACCCAGTACTTC. As protein: CASSANSGETQYF.

The V gene is TRBV12-3 or TRBV12-4, the J gene TRBJ2-3; 7 positions agree with TRBD2. There are 12 residues in the CDR3. V lost 3 bases to trimming and J lost 9 bases; unmatched junction nucleotides: 3. This CDR3 reads CASSFPGGTQYF. The DNA for the CDR3 is TGTGCCAGCAGTTTCCCGGGAGGAACGCAGTATTTT.

The J gene is TRBJ1-4, the V gene TRBV19; 9 bases match TRBD1. With V trimmed by 5 bases and J by 7 bases, 14 bases remained unmatched. The CDR3 extends over 17 amino acids. CDR1 is LNHDA, CDR2 SQIVND, per germline (reference sequence). The CDR3 coding sequence is TGTGCCAGTAGTTCCGGGACAGGGAGTCCCTTACGTGAAAAACTGTTTTTT. This codes for CASSSGTGSPLREKLFF.

About this clone itself: Different DNA sequences within this sample yield the same CDR3. The chain joins TRBV30 to TRBJ1-2, with D possibly TRBD1 on 6 matching bases. This CDR3 has 16 amino acids. Germline values: CDR1 GTSNPN, CDR2 SVGIG (reference sequence). The ends were cut back, 0 bases at V and 0 bases at J, with 14 bases in the middle. The chain's CDR3 is CAWSVALTGTNYGYTF. Here the CDR3 DNA reads TGTGCCTGGAGTGTCGCCCTTACAGGGACTAACTATGGCTACACCTTC.

This rearrangement joins TRBV7-9 to TRBJ1-6; D is ambiguous. The V end was cut by 3 bases, the J end by 9 bases, with 6 bases between. This CDR3 region has 12 residues. Germline V gene lookup returns CDR1 SEHNR and CDR2 FQNEAQ (reference sequence). The CDR3 DNA reads as TGTGCCAGCAGCTTTTCGGGTTCACCCCTCCACTTT. Residues: CASSFSGSPLHF.

This clone was seen only once. V usage is TRBV5-1 and J usage is TRBJ2-3; 7 bases line up with TRBD1. This CDR3 has 16 amino acids. V was clipped by 4 bases and J by 3 bases; unmatched bases: 11. Germline V gene data show CDR1 as SGHRS and CDR2 as YFSETQ. DNA for the CDR3: TGCGCCAGCAGCGAACCGGGACAGACCGTAACAGATACGCAGTATTTT. As protein: CASSEPGQTVTDTQYF.

The chain is built from TRBV19 and TRBJ1-2; D remains unclear. The germline gives CDR1 LNHDA, CDR2 SQIVND (reference sequence). V lost 10 bases and J lost 5, with 11 bases in between. The CDR3 covers 11 residues. The CDR3 protein is CATGERYGYTF. CDR3 nucleotide sequence: TGTGCCACCGGGGAACGATATGGCTACACCTTC.

The chain links TRBV7-2 to TRBJ2-1; TRBD1 aligns across 7 bases. The length of the CDR3 is 15 residues. The V gene end was trimmed by 5 bases and the J gene end by 4 bases; junction bases not matched to a gene: 8. Looked up from germline, CDR1 is SGHTA and CDR2 is FQGNSA. DNA of the CDR3: TGTGCCAGCAGCCTCGGGACAGAGCTTTACAATGAGCAGTTCTTC. Translated, it gives CASSLGTELYNEQFF.